The 2 T cell receptor beta chains below were found in one sample sequenced in a study of T cell responses to AZD1222 COVID-19 vaccine (dated by TCRdb to the early 2020s). The time point label, read with the paper, signifies: baseline before first vaccination. Libraries were made using the immunoSEQ multiplex PCR assay. Here the immuneACCESS table is served through TCRdb, limited to in-frame sequences with V and J called. Missing clones are a known gap in these copies; in checked studies unresolved V genes cover under half, and the rest lacks a known reason. The sample yields 100,000 to 140,000 clones; approximately 89% were counted once. The ten top clones hold around 20% of the sample. The sample was peripheral blood, taken on day 0 of AZD1222 vaccination. These receptors all stem from an adult in good health.

By proportion, this clone is large (0.1 to 1%). This chain links TRBV5-4 with TRBJ1-1; 9 bases line up with TRBD1. The V and J ends lost 3 bases and 5 bases, in that order; junction bases with no gene match: 5. The CDR3 contains 14 residues. Germline V gives CDR1 SGHNT, CDR2 YYREEE (reference sequence). CDR3 in amino acids: CASSWGQGGTEAFF. Written as DNA, the CDR3 is TGTGCCAGCAGCTGGGGACAGGGCGGGACTGAAGCTTTCTTT.

The chain uses TRBV7-2 and TRBJ1-4; the D gene is possibly TRBD1 (6 bases). This CDR3 comprises 15 residues. Germline lookup yields CDR1 SGHTA and CDR2 FQGNSA. V dropped 5 bases and J dropped 7 bases, with 17 bases sitting between them. The CDR3 coding sequence is TGTGCCAGCAGCCCACTACAGGGTTTTGTTGAAAAACTGTTTTTT. It encodes CASSPLQGFVEKLFF.